This T cell receptor (beta chain) was identified in a study of Graves' ophthalmopathy and Graves' hyperthyroidism. General observations from the study: Most thyroid-expanded clonotypes exceeding 0.001 frequency were also found in blood. It was with 65% to 71% sensitivity and about 72% specificity that the model predicted ophthalmopathy progression.

The PBMCs originated from around 9.7 ml of fresh peripheral blood. Scientists amplified the TCR beta CDR3 regions from RNA transcripts. First-round RT-PCR used HTBI primers; second-round multiplex PCR followed. In TCRdb, the multiplex PCR reads were re-called with MiXCR into one record per CDR3 protein. Of 660,000 or so distinct CDR3 sequences listed, just over 40% are singletons. Germline CDR1 is SGHVS and CDR2 is FQNEAQ. The CDR3 covers 17 residues. V shed 0 bases and J shed 0 bases, with 12 bases lying between them. Concerning this clonotype itself: Its antigen is unknown.

The chain links TRBV7-8 to TRBJ1-5; weak D call: TRBD1 (5 bases). Sequencing was done on a sample of peripheral blood. The TCR comes from an adult man with Graves' ophthalmopathy. The DNA of the CDR3 is TGTGCCAGCAGCTTAGCGGGGAGACAGAATAGCAATCAGCCCCAGCATTTT. It yields the protein CASSLAGRQNSNQPQHF.